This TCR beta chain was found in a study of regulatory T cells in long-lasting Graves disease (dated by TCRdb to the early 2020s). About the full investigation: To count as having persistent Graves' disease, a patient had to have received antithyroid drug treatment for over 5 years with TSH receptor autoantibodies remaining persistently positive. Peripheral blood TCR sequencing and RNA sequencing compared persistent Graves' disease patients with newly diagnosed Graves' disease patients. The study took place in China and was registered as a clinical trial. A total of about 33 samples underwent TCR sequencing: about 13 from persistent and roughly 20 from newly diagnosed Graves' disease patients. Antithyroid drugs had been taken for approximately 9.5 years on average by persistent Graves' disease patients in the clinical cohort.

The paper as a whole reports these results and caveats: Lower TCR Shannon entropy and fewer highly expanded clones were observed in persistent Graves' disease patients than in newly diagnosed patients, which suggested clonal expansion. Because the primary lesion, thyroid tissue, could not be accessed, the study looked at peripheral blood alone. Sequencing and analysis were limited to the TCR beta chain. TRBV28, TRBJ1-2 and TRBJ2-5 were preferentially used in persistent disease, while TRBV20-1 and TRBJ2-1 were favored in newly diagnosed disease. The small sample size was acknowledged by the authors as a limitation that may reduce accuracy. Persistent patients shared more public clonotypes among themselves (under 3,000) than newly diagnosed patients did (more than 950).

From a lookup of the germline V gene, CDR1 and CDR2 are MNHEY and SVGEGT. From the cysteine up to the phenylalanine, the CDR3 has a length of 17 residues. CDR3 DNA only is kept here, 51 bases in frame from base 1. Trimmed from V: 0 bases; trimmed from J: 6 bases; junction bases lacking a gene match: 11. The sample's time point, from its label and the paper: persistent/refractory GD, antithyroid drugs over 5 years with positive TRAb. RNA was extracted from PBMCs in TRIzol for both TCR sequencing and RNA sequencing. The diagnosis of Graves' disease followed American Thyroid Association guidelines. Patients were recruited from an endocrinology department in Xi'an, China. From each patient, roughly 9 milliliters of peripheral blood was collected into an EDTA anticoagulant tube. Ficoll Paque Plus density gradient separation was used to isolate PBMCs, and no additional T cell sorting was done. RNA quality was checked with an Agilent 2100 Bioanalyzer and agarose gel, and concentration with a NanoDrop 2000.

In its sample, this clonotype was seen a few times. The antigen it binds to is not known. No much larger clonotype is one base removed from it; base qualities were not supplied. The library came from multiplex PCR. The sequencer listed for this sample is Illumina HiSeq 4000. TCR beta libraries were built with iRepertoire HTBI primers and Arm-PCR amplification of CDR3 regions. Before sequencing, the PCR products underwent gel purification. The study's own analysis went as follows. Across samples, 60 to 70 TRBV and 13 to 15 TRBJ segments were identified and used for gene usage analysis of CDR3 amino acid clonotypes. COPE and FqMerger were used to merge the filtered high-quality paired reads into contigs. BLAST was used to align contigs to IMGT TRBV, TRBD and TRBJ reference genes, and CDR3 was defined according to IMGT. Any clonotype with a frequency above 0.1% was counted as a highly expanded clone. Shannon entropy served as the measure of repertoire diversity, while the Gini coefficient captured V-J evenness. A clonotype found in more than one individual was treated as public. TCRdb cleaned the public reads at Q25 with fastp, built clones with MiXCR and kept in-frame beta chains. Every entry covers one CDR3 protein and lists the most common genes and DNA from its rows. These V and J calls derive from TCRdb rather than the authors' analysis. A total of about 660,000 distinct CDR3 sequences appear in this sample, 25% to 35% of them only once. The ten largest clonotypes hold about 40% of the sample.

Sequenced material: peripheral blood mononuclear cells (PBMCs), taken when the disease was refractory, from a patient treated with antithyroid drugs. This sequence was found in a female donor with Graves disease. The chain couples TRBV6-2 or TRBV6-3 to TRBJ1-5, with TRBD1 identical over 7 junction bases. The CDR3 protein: CASSYSRRGGSGQPQHF. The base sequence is TGTGCCAGCAGTTACTCGAGAAGAGGGGGCTCAGGTCAGCCCCAGCATTTT.